Here is one T cell receptor (beta chain) with its context. Here immunoSEQ multiplex PCR was the method, and the copy in TCRdb shows in-frame clones only, minus some. The sample has about 140,000 clones; 80% to 95% are singletons. V gave up 0 bases and J gave up 0 bases, with 17 bases separating them. Germline V gives CDR1 SGHVS, CDR2 FQNEAQ. This CDR3 has 18 residues. This record belongs to a study of T cell responses to AZD1222 COVID-19 vaccine. This chain uses TRBV7-8 with TRBJ1-1; D is perhaps TRBD1 (5 bases). Specimen: peripheral blood, collected 28 days after the second AZD1222 dose. This receptor was obtained from an adult who received the AZD1222 COVID-19 vaccine. CDR3 nucleotide sequence: TGTGCCAGCAGCTTAGCATTCCAGGGAACGGACATGAACACTGAAGCTTTCTTT. It encodes CASSLAFQGTDMNTEAFF.